This TCR beta chain was found in a study of human thymus T cells. Sequencing used immunoSEQ multiplex PCR; TCRdb keeps in-frame clones, though not all of them. The data show tens of thousands of clones, approximately 93% seen once. Unmatched junction bases numbered 10, after V lost 7 bases and J lost 4 bases. CDR1 is MNHNS and CDR2 is SASEGT in the germline V gene. This CDR3 is 15 amino acids long. Source material: blood. This chain joins TRBV6-1 and TRBJ1-5, with 7 bases identical to TRBD1. The source of this sequence is a boy in the first two years of life with a congenital heart defect but otherwise immunologically healthy. In nucleotides, the CDR3 is TGTGCCAGCAACCCGAACAGGGGCTATAATCAGCCCCAGCATTTT. Translating gives CASNPNRGYNQPQHF.